This record concerns one TCR beta chain sequence. Trimming pared 4 bases from V and 1 base from J, leaving 16 bases between. Germline CDR1 reads SQVTM; CDR2 reads ANQGSEA. The CDR3 runs to 15 residues. Authors' methods: From reference gene primer amplification, estimates of nucleated cell counts were derived. Sequenced by immunoSEQ multiplex PCR; TCRdb stores in-frame clones only, minus some. That table is the source of V, J and clone size, and D and trimming were worked out from the DNA. Among over 600,000 clones listed, 85% to 90% were seen once. These data originate in a study of blood T cell repertoires in COVID-19. Turning to the study itself: Acute-phase and convalescent COVID-19 samples originated in the United States, Italy and Spain. Nucleic acid was either cDNA or gDNA, and it came from T cells, B-cell-depleted T cells, or PBMCs.

Sequencing used peripheral blood. This chain joins TRBV29-1 and TRBJ1-1; TRBD1 might be the D (5 bases). The receptor was derived from a young woman with acute or convalescent COVID-19. The CDR3 is CSVGGDGGSNTEAFF. CDR3 in DNA: TGCAGCGTTGGGGGGGATGGGGGATCGAACACTGAAGCTTTCTTT.